This paragraph covers one T cell receptor beta chain sequence. Its antigen is unknown. The data derive from a study of metastatic and nonmetastatic thyroid tumors. As for the study in general: Repertoires from malignant and benign thyroid patients were compared across blood and tumor or nodule tissue. Overall study findings and caveats: Significantly higher TCR beta diversity was reportedly seen in malignant thyroid tumors than benign nodules, in blood and tumor.

Treatment of any kind had been given to no patient before thyroid surgery. The CDR3 is made up of 16 amino acids. CDR1 and CDR2 from the germline V gene are SGHVS and FQNEAQ. The V and J ends lost 5 bases and 3 bases, in that order; junction bases with no gene match: 8. From the PCR reads, TCRdb re-called clones with MiXCR. The sample carries 7,500 to 8,000 clones, 25% to 30% recorded once. The sequenced material came from tumor tissue. This clonotype originated in a male donor with papillary thyroid cancer or a benign thyroid nodule (not recorded which). Some clones in this sample may be carry-over from other donors' samples. The chain recombines TRBV7-8 with TRBJ2-5; 11 nucleotides align to TRBD1. The CDR3 DNA reads TGTGCCAGCAGCCCAGGGACAGGGGGAATCAAAGAGACCCAGTACTTC. Amino acids: CASSPGTGGIKETQYF.